The sequence of this T cell receptor (beta chain) was determined in a study of T cell changes during pregnancy in multiple sclerosis. Repertoires were generated with immunoSEQ multiplex PCR, while TCRdb's copy carries only in-frame clones and drops some. The sample has 91,000 or so clones; approximately 93% are singletons. The CDR3 is 15 residues long. Germline-derived CDR1 and CDR2 are WSHSY and SAAADI. V was shortened by 8 bases and J by 2 bases, with 16 bases between the two germline ends. This clone was detected only a few times. This sequence originates from a female donor with multiple sclerosis, enrolled in a pregnancy study. The sequencing used peripheral blood, collected after pregnancy. This chain uses TRBV10-2 with TRBJ1-3, with D possibly TRBD1 on 5 matching bases. CDR3 sequence (DNA): TGCGCCAGCCGTACACGTTCAGGGACTGGAAACACCATATATTTT. Protein sequence: CASRTRSGTGNTIYF.